Sequencing of this TCR beta chain was carried out in a study of T cell changes during pregnancy in multiple sclerosis. Germline CDR1 reads MNHEY; CDR2 reads SVGAGI. The CDR3 is 13 residues long, counting both termini. Generated by immunoSEQ multiplex PCR, the TCRdb table keeps only in-frame clones and is missing some. The sample records some 40,000 clones, about 89% being singletons. About this clone itself: The DNA is left out, because the CDR3 cannot be placed on it with certainty; the CDR3 is given as TCRdb lists it.

This TCR derives from a female donor with multiple sclerosis, enrolled in a pregnancy study. This chain joins TRBV6-5 and TRBJ1-5. This material consisted of CD4+ T cells from peripheral blood mononuclear cells, taken in the first trimester of pregnancy. The CDR3 sequence: CASSTSVSQPQHF.